Following are 27 T cell receptor beta chains from one sample sequenced in a study of T cell responses to AZD1222 COVID-19 vaccine. Libraries were prepared by immunoSEQ multiplex PCR; TCRdb keeps only in-frame clonotypes and omits some of them. Here the sample spans some 130,000 clones, about 94% being singletons. The sequencing used peripheral blood, collected on day 0 of AZD1222 vaccination. These TCRs come from an adult in good health.

The chain links TRBV7-9 to TRBJ2-3; D may be TRBD2 (7 bases). This CDR3 spans 18 amino acids. The germline gives CDR1 SEHNR, CDR2 FQNEAQ (reference sequence). The germline V and J ends were trimmed by 5 bases and 0 bases, with 21 bases remaining between them. The CDR3 DNA follows: TGTGCCAGCAGCCCCACCGGGGGGCGGGGGCCTAGCACAGATACGCAGTATTTT. Translated, it gives CASSPTGGRGPSTDTQYF.

This chain connects TRBV25-1 to TRBJ1-6; maybe TRBD1 (6 bases). The CDR3 is 16 residues long. Germline CDR1 is MGHDK and CDR2 is SYGVNS. V lost 4 bases, J lost 5 bases, and 15 bases lay in between. The CDR3: CASSVLGGGNNSPLHF. The CDR3 bases are TGTGCCAGCAGTGTCCTAGGGGGGGGAAATAATTCACCCCTCCACTTT.

The chain employs TRBV27 and TRBJ1-2, with 10 bases aligning to TRBD1. Germline V gene data show CDR1 as MNHEY and CDR2 as SMNVEV (reference sequence). CDR3 size: 14 residues. V dropped 6 bases and J dropped 8; count of bases not matched to a gene: 9. As DNA, the CDR3 is TGTGCCAGCAGACAGGGGACAGGGGCGCGGGGCTACACCTTC. Its translation: CASRQGTGARGYTF.

This chain joins TRBV6-5 and TRBJ1-1; TRBD1 agrees at 9 bases. CDR1 MNHEY and CDR2 SVGAGI come from the germline V gene. There are 15 residues in the CDR3. V was pared by 6 bases and J by 5 bases, with 10 bases of the junction left unmatched. The CDR3 sequence: CASSGRGQGWTEAFF. The CDR3 region has the DNA TGTGCCAGCAGCGGTCGGGGACAGGGTTGGACTGAAGCTTTCTTT.

About this clone: Within the sample, other DNA sequences also encode this same CDR3. This sequence joins TRBV6-5 and TRBJ1-5, with 9 bases that match TRBD1. J gave up 2 bases and V 4 bases, and 3 bases lay outside the gene matches. The V gene's germline CDR1 is MNHEY and CDR2 SVGAGI. This CDR3 has 15 residues. The CDR3 bases are TGTGCCAGCAGTTTCCGACAGGGGGGCAATCAGCCCCAGCATTTT. Residues: CASSFRQGGNQPQHF.

The sample holds a few counts of this clone. The rearrangement joins TRBV7-9 to TRBJ1-6, with D unresolved. The CDR3 is 13 residues long. Trimming took off 6 bases at V and 6 bases at J, with 9 bases between the two ends. Germline assignment: CDR1 SEHNR and CDR2 FQNEAQ (reference sequence). For the CDR3, the DNA is TGTGCCAGCAGGGAGAACAGTAATTCACCCCTCCACTTT. Its translation: CASRENSNSPLHF.

The chain links TRBV15 to TRBJ1-3; D not resolved. Between the trimmed V and J ends, which lost 8 bases and 2 bases, there was a span of 7 bases. This CDR3 region has 12 residues. CDR1 and CDR2 (germline): LNHNV, YYDKDF (reference sequence). CDR3 nucleotides: TGTGCCACCCAAGCCACTGGAAACACCATATATTTT. This sequence encodes CATQATGNTIYF. Full variable domain (remainder filled in from reference TRBV15 and TRBJ1-3): DAMVIQNPRYQVTQFGKPVTLSCSQTLNHNVMYWYQQKSSQAPKLLFHYYDKDFNNEADTPDNFQSRRPNTSFCFLDIRSPGLGDTAMYLCATQATGNTIYFGEGSWLTVV.

The chain couples TRBV12-3 or TRBV12-4 to TRBJ1-1; a weak D match, TRBD1 (6 bases). V was cut by 3 bases and J by 8 bases, with 10 bases left in between. This CDR3 is built from 12 residues. DNA of the CDR3: TGTGCCAGCAGTTTTTCCGGGACAGAAGCTTTCTTT. Translating gives CASSFSGTEAFF.

The chain recombines TRBV12-5 with TRBJ1-1; D gene uncertain. V was shortened by 0 bases and J by 4 bases, with 6 bases between the two germline ends. Germline CDR1 and CDR2: LGHNT and FRNRAP. CDR3 length: 13 residues. The CDR3 nucleotides read TGTGCTAGTGGTTTGGTTTCGACCACTGAAGCTTTCTTT. Protein product: CASGLVSTTEAFF.

The rearrangement links TRBV30 to TRBJ2-3; TRBD2 is a possible D gene (5 bases). V lost 3 bases and J lost 6, with 10 bases in between. Germline V CDR1 and CDR2: GTSNPN, SVGIG (reference sequence). There are 12 residues in the CDR3. The DNA of the CDR3 is TGTGCCTGGAGCATAGAGGGTGATACGCAGTATTTT. This codes for CAWSIEGDTQYF. Using reference TRBV30 and TRBJ2-3 for the parts outside the CDR3, the full variable domain is SQTIHQWPATLVQPVGSPLSLECTVEGTSNPNLYWYRQAAGRGLQLLFYSVGIGQISSEVPQNLSASRPQDRQFILSSKKLLLSDSGFYLCAWSIEGDTQYFGPGTRLTVL.

A few counts support this clone. The rearrangement links TRBV12-3 or TRBV12-4 to TRBJ1-1; D unresolved. CDR3 length: 12 amino acids. With 6 bases removed from V and 1 base from J, the gap between germline ends came to 6 bases. Here the CDR3 DNA reads TGTGCCAGCAGCCCGTGGAACACTGAAGCTTTCTTT. Translating it yields CASSPWNTEAFF.

The V gene is TRBV21-1, the J gene TRBJ1-2; the D call in the table, TRBD1, was not verified against the DNA. TRBV21-1 is labeled a pseudogene. The CDR3 is 20 amino acids. The CDR3 nucleotides read TGTGCCAGCAGCAAAGTCATTTATATTACTAAAGGGGGCTCCTACTATGGCTACACCTTC. Protein product: CASSKVIYITKGGSYYGYTF.

The sample holds one count of this clone. The chain carries TRBV27 and TRBJ2-7; 8 bases line up with TRBD1. Germline CDR1 is MNHEY and CDR2 is SMNVEV (reference sequence). The CDR3 is 16 amino acids. The J segment lost 2 bases and the V segment lost 2 bases, leaving 8 bases of the junction unmatched. The CDR3 spells CASSLLGQVGPYEQYF. CDR3 nucleotides: TGTGCCAGCAGTTTACTGGGACAGGTAGGACCCTACGAGCAGTACTTC.

CDR3 in amino acids: CASSLGAETQYF. Written as DNA, the CDR3 is TGTGCCAGCAGCTTAGGGGCCGAGACCCAGTACTTC. The chain is built from TRBV7-9 and TRBJ2-5; unclear D gene. The length of the CDR3 is 12 residues. Germline V gene sequence: CDR1 SEHNR, CDR2 FQNEAQ (reference sequence). V dropped 1 base and J dropped 5 bases, with 5 bases sitting between them.

The rearrangement joins TRBV6-5 to TRBJ2-5; possibly TRBD1 for D (6 bases). Germline V CDR1 and CDR2: MNHEY, SVGAGI. The V gene lost 0 bases and the J gene lost 1 base, with 12 bases spanning the gap. This CDR3 region has 16 residues. The CDR3: CASSYSGAGLQETQYF. DNA for the CDR3: TGTGCCAGCAGTTACTCGGGGGCAGGACTCCAAGAGACCCAGTACTTC.

The V call is TRBV30, the J call TRBJ1-2; unclear D gene. Germline V CDR1 and CDR2: GTSNPN, SVGIG (reference sequence). The CDR3 extends over 14 amino acids. Trimming removed 5 bases from V and 4 bases from J, with 17 bases in between. Here the CDR3 DNA reads TGTGCCTGGTTCAATTCTCTTCCGGGCTATGGCTACACCTTC. Protein sequence: CAWFNSLPGYGYTF.

This rearrangement joins TRBV27 to TRBJ2-3; no clear D. V lost 5 bases and J lost 4, with 7 bases in between. Germline V gene sequence: CDR1 MNHEY, CDR2 SMNVEV (reference sequence). This CDR3 has 12 residues. The CDR3 DNA reads as TGTGCCAGCAGTCCTACGCCAGATACGCAGTATTTT. Translation gives CASSPTPDTQYF.

The CDR3 protein is CASSRFGQGRETQYF. In DNA, the CDR3 is TGTGCCAGCAGTCGCTTTGGGCAGGGGAGAGAGACCCAGTACTTC. V is TRBV6-6 and J is TRBJ2-5; D is possibly TRBD1 (6 bases). V was clipped by 5 bases and J by 4 bases, with 17 bases between them. The germline V gene encodes CDR1 MNHNY and CDR2 SVGAGI (reference sequence). The CDR3 covers 15 residues.

The chain uses TRBV12-1 and TRBJ1-2; TRBD1 is taken as the D call from the table, unchecked against the DNA. TRBV12-1 is classified as a pseudogene. This CDR3 region has 16 residues. The CDR3 here is CASSPLDREGDYGYTF. DNA for the CDR3: TGTGCCAGCAGCCCATTGGACAGGGAAGGAGACTATGGCTACACCTTC.

The V and J genes are TRBV6-5 and TRBJ1-6, with D uncertain. CDR1 MNHEY and CDR2 SVGAGI come from the germline V gene. The CDR3 totals 16 residues. The V gene lost 0 bases and the J gene lost 1 base, with 7 bases spanning the gap. In nucleotides, the CDR3 is TGTGCCAGCAGTTACTCGCTTGGGTCCTATAATTCACCCCTCCACTTT. Protein product: CASSYSLGSYNSPLHF.

The chain links TRBV7-9 to TRBJ1-1; D is uncertain. Trimming took off 5 bases at V and 1 base at J, with 20 bases between the two ends. The V gene's germline CDR1 is SEHNR and CDR2 FQNEAQ (reference sequence). The CDR3 has 17 amino acids. CDR3 protein: CASSPFQSWQANTEAFF. The CDR3 DNA sequence: TGTGCCAGCAGCCCGTTTCAGTCCTGGCAAGCGAACACTGAAGCTTTCTTT.

The CDR3 DNA reads TGTGCCAGCACCCTCTCTGGGGCCAACGTCCTGACTTTC. It translates to CASTLSGANVLTF. V gene TRBV2 combines with J gene TRBJ2-6; no firm D call. Germline V CDR1 and CDR2: SNHLY, FYNNEI. The CDR3 totals 13 residues. V lost 7 bases, J lost 0 bases, and 4 bases lay in between.

V usage is TRBV6-1 and J usage is TRBJ2-3, with D tentatively TRBD1 (6 bases). Germline CDR1 is MNHNS and CDR2 is SASEGT. Trimming pared 3 bases from V and 6 bases from J, leaving 19 bases between. The CDR3 has 16 amino acids. CDR3 in DNA: TGTGCCAGCAGTGACCGGGTTGGACAGACTCTCGATACGCAGTATTTT. Protein product: CASSDRVGQTLDTQYF.

This chain uses TRBV7-9 with TRBJ1-2, with a tentative D call TRBD1 (6 bases). CDR3 length: 14 amino acids. From germline, CDR1 is SEHNR and CDR2 FQNEAQ (reference sequence). V was pared by 5 bases and J by 8 bases, with 18 bases between. CDR3 in amino acids: CASSPQGPEEGYTF. CDR3 nucleotide sequence: TGTGCCAGCAGCCCCCAGGGGCCAGAAGAAGGCTACACCTTC. The full variable domain, with the rest looked up from reference TRBV7-9 and TRBJ1-2, is DTGVSQNPRHKITKRGQNVTFRCDPISEHNRLYWYRQTLGQGPEFLTYFQNEAQLEKSRLLSDRFSAERPKGSFSTLEIQRTEQGDSAMYLCASSPQGPEEGYTFGSGTRLTVV.

This clone was seen only once. The CDR3 sequence: CAISDPPKGTEAFF. CDR3 sequence (DNA): TGTGCCATCAGTGACCCCCCGAAGGGCACTGAAGCTTTCTTT. The chain links TRBV10-3 to TRBJ1-1; no firm D call. Germline assignment: CDR1 ENHRY and CDR2 SYGVKD. The CDR3 is 14 amino acids. The V end lost 3 bases, the J end lost 4 bases, and 12 bases lay between the germline ends.

The DNA for the CDR3 is TGTGCCAGCAGCCAAGATAGAAAGTATGGCTACACCTTC. Translating it yields CASSQDRKYGYTF. J is TRBJ1-2 and V is TRBV3-1 (or the pseudogene TRBV3-2); D is unclear. The CDR3 is 13 amino acids. V shed 0 bases and J shed 5 bases, with 7 bases lying between them. Germline V lookup: CDR1 LGHDT, CDR2 YNNKEL (reference sequence).

The chain has TRBV5-1 and TRBJ2-1; D remains unclear. V lost 1 base to trimming and J lost 4 bases, with 15 bases between them. The germline gives CDR1 SGHRS, CDR2 YFSETQ. The CDR3 runs to 16 residues. Here the CDR3 reads CASSLIRISKYNEQFF. DNA for the CDR3: TGCGCCAGCAGCTTGATAAGGATTAGTAAGTACAATGAGCAGTTCTTC.